Below are 4 T cell receptor beta chains sequenced from a single sample in a study of T cell responses to AZD1222 COVID-19 vaccine (dated by TCRdb to 2020 to 2022). Preparation of the library involved the immunoSEQ multiplex PCR assay. TCRdb provides this immuneACCESS table in a form limited to in-frame rearrangements. Some clones are lacking; in checked studies, under half of them reflect an unresolved V gene, and why the rest are absent is not known. The sample table records about 140,000 clones; around 90% of these occur just once. The top ten clonotypes cover about 3.5% of the sample. The intended sense of this specimen's time point label: baseline before first vaccination. Sequenced here: peripheral blood, sampled on day 0 of AZD1222 vaccination. The receptors originated from an adult in good health.

The rearrangement links TRBV28 to TRBJ2-7; the match to TRBD1 covers 7 bases. Germline V gene data show CDR1 as MDHEN and CDR2 as SYDVKM. Trimming at V came to 5 bases and at J to 4 bases, leaving 8 bases not matched to a gene. CDR3 length equals 14 residues. CDR3 sequence reads: CASSPGTVIYEQYF. CDR3 bases: TGTGCCAGCAGTCCCGGGACAGTCATATACGAGCAGTACTTC. The full variable domain, in which reference TRBV28 and TRBJ2-7 provide the parts outside the CDR3, is DVKVTQSSRYLVKRTGEKVFLECVQDMDHENMFWYRQDPGLGLRLIYFSYDVKMKEKGDIPEGYSVSREKKERFSLILESASTNQTSMYLCASSPGTVIYEQYFGPGTRLTVT.

This clone was detected only once. The rearrangement joins TRBV4-2 to TRBJ1-1, with D hard to call. Trimming removed 4 bases from V and 6 bases from J, with 18 bases in between. The CDR3 consists of 15 residues. Germline loops: CDR1 LGHNA, CDR2 YNFKEQ. CDR3 sequence: CASSRPESGGPEAFF. In DNA, the CDR3 is TGTGCCAGCAGCCGCCCCGAATCAGGAGGACCTGAAGCTTTCTTT.

This clone was detected once. The genes are TRBV7-2 and TRBJ2-3; 10 bases align to TRBD2. The V segment lost 5 bases and the J segment 2 bases; nucleotides outside the gene matches: 10. CDR1 is SGHTA and CDR2 is FQGNSA in the germline V gene. The CDR3 is 17 residues long. The CDR3 spells CASSPRLAGEVTDTQYF. The CDR3 DNA is TGTGCCAGCAGCCCGCGGCTAGCGGGAGAGGTCACAGATACGCAGTATTTT. The full variable domain, its missing parts supplied by reference TRBV7-2 and TRBJ2-3, is GAGVSQSPSNKVTEKGKDVELRCDPISGHTALYWYRQSLGQGLEFLIYFQGNSAPDKSGLPSDRFSAERTGGSVSTLTIQRTQQEDSAVYLCASSPRLAGEVTDTQYFGPGTRLTVL.

This clone was found once. This chain uses TRBV24-1 with TRBJ2-1; 10 bases fit TRBD2. Germline CDR1 reads KGHDR; CDR2 reads SFDVKD. The CDR3 totals 17 residues. J lost 7 bases, V lost 2 bases, and 10 bases had no gene match. The CDR3 loop reads CATSDSLPGGLANEQFF. CDR3 DNA sequence: TGTGCCACCAGTGATTCATTGCCCGGGGGACTAGCGAATGAGCAGTTCTTC.